A single sample gave rise to the 27 T cell receptor beta chains below, sequenced in a study of cytomegalovirus exposure and HLA in healthy donors. Both 60 Vbeta primers and 13 Jbeta primers went into the PCR. Clones were sequenced by immunoSEQ multiplex PCR, and TCRdb holds only the in-frame ones, with some missing. The specimen's table records some 110,000 clones. The sample was PBMCs. The receptors originated from a man aged 25-40 years in good health and CMV-seronegative.

The chain combines TRBV7-8 with TRBJ2-1; 8 bases fit TRBD2. The CDR3 contains 15 residues. Unmatched junction bases numbered 10, after V lost 5 bases and J lost 7 bases. Germline lookup yields CDR1 SGHVS and CDR2 FQNEAQ. CDR3 region: CASSPSAGVGNEQFF. Here the CDR3 DNA reads TGTGCCAGCAGCCCTTCAGCGGGAGTGGGGAATGAGCAGTTCTTC.

V usage is TRBV7-2 and J usage is TRBJ1-2, with 9 bases that match TRBD1. After removal of 6 bases from V and 7 bases from J, the junction contained 9 bases not matched to a gene. The germline V gene has CDR1 SGHTA and CDR2 FQGNSA. The CDR3 runs 14 residues. Here the CDR3 reads CASRQEQGAGGYTF. The CDR3 bases are TGTGCCAGCAGGCAAGAACAGGGGGCCGGTGGCTACACCTTC.

The chain links TRBV27 to TRBJ1-5; D is ambiguous. Between the trimmed V and J ends, which lost 2 bases and 10 bases, there was a span of 18 bases. Germline lookup yields CDR1 MNHEY and CDR2 SMNVEV (reference sequence). This CDR3 has 15 amino acids. This chain's CDR3 is CASSLEGSASSPQHF. In DNA form, the CDR3 reads TGTGCCAGCAGTTTAGAGGGTTCAGCCTCCAGTCCCCAGCATTTT.

The chain links TRBV19 to TRBJ2-3; possible D gene TRBD2, 6 bases. In germline, CDR1 is LNHDA, CDR2 SQIVND (reference sequence). Between the trimmed V and J ends, which lost 5 bases and 5 bases, there was a span of 20 bases. The CDR3 is 16 amino acids. In DNA, the CDR3 is TGTGCCAGTAGTCCCCCCTTTGGGTTGGGACTAGATACGCAGTATTTT. It specifies CASSPPFGLGLDTQYF.

V and J are TRBV6-1 and TRBJ2-6; no firm D call. Between the trimmed V and J ends, which lost 7 bases and 0 bases, there was a span of 4 bases. Per germline, CDR1 MNHNS and CDR2 SASEGT. The length of the CDR3 is 13 residues. The CDR3 here is CASTLSGANVLTF. The DNA for the CDR3 is TGTGCCAGCACCCTCTCTGGGGCCAACGTCCTGACTTTC.

V gene TRBV9 combines with J gene TRBJ2-1; 9 bases line up with TRBD2. CDR1 SGDLS and CDR2 YYNGEE come from the germline V gene. This CDR3 is 17 amino acids long. V shed 0 bases, J shed 8 bases, and the junction held 12 bases outside the gene matches. CDR3 in DNA: TGTGCCAGCAGCGTAGTCGGCGGCGGGAGGGCCCTGGATGAGCAGTTCTTC. This sequence encodes CASSVVGGGRALDEQFF.

The chain recombines TRBV19 with TRBJ2-7; D is ambiguous. CDR3 length equals 13 residues. With 5 bases removed from V and 3 bases from J, the gap between germline ends came to 11 bases. CDR1 is LNHDA, CDR2 SQIVND, per germline (reference sequence). In nucleotides, the CDR3 is TGTGCCAGTAGTCTCAGAATGTACTACGAGCAGTACTTC. The encoded protein is CASSLRMYYEQYF.

The J gene is TRBJ1-2, the V gene TRBV4-1; the D is unclear. Deletions cut 3 bases from V and 0 bases from J, with 14 bases between. Germline loops: CDR1 MGHRA, CDR2 YSYEKL. The CDR3 contains 16 residues. CDR3 coding DNA: TGCGCCAGCAGCCAGGCGGGTTCAGACGCTAACTATGGCTACACCTTC. Protein sequence: CASSQAGSDANYGYTF.

The genes are TRBV27 and TRBJ2-1; D is unresolved. V lost 5 bases and J 6 bases, leaving 11 bases between the germline ends. This CDR3 spans 13 amino acids. Germline CDR1 is MNHEY and CDR2 is SMNVEV (reference sequence). The CDR3 DNA reads as TGTGCCAGCAGTCCCCTCTTTCTCAATGAGCAGTTCTTC. Amino acids: CASSPLFLNEQFF.

The V call is TRBV25-1, the J call TRBJ2-2; tentative D call: TRBD2 (5 bases). Deletions cut 0 bases from V and 6 bases from J, with 11 bases between. The CDR3 extends over 15 amino acids. Germline V gives CDR1 MGHDK, CDR2 SYGVNS. In DNA, the CDR3 is TGTGCCAGCAGTGAATATTCGCGCGGGCCCGGGGAGCTGTTTTTT. Its translation is CASSEYSRGPGELFF. Together with reference TRBV25-1 and TRBJ2-2, the CDR3 gives the full variable domain: EADIYQTPRYLVIGTGKKITLECSQTMGHDKMYWYQQDPGMELHLIHYSYGVNSTEKGDLSSESTVSRIRTEHFPLTLESARPSHTSQYLCASSEYSRGPGELFFGEGSRLTVL.

The chain joins TRBV11-2 to TRBJ1-1; D is undetermined. V shed 2 bases and J shed 2 bases, with 12 bases lying between them. Germline V CDR1 and CDR2: SGHAT, FQNNGV. This CDR3 region has 15 residues. The CDR3 region is CASSLRGNGNTEAFF. CDR3 DNA sequence: TGTGCCAGCAGCTTAAGAGGGAACGGTAACACTGAAGCTTTCTTT.

The V gene is TRBV7-9, the J gene TRBJ1-5, with 8 bases fitting TRBD1. The germline V gene has CDR1 SEHNR and CDR2 FQNEAQ (reference sequence). The CDR3 contains 16 residues. J lost 3 bases, V lost 5 bases, and 9 bases had no gene match. The CDR3 is CASSLGQGLPNQPQHF. The CDR3 nucleotides are TGTGCCAGCAGCCTAGGACAGGGTCTGCCCAATCAGCCCCAGCATTTT.

This chain connects TRBV6-5 to TRBJ1-4, with D unclear. CDR3 length equals 15 residues. Per germline, CDR1 MNHEY and CDR2 SVGAGI. V was shortened by 1 base and J by 2 bases, with 8 bases between the two germline ends. The CDR3 sequence: CASSYFGGTNEKLFF. The CDR3 nucleotides read TGTGCCAGCAGTTACTTCGGAGGGACTAATGAAAAACTGTTTTTT.

Remarks on this clone: One junction end does not reproduce the germline sequence, and a read error may be involved. The chain recombines TRBV5-6 with TRBJ2-5; 9 bases are shared with TRBD1. The CDR3 is made up of 17 amino acids. Germline CDR1 is SGHDT and CDR2 is YYEEEE. The CDR3 here is CASSFHLTGGRRETRHF. CDR3 nucleotides: TGTGCCAGCAGCTTCCATCTCACAGGGGGCAGGAGGGAGACCCGGCACTTC.

This sequence joins TRBV7-2 and TRBJ2-5, with a possible D match to TRBD2 (6 bases). CDR1 SGHTA and CDR2 FQGNSA come from the germline V gene. The V and J ends lost 1 base and 5 bases respectively, with 11 bases between them. The CDR3 is made up of 14 amino acids. Here the CDR3 DNA reads TGTGCCAGCAGCTTAGGGGCTAGCGTGGAGACCCAGTACTTC. This gives the protein CASSLGASVETQYF. The variable domain in full, with the rest retrieved from reference TRBV7-2 and TRBJ2-5, is GAGVSQSPSNKVTEKGKDVELRCDPISGHTALYWYRQSLGQGLEFLIYFQGNSAPDKSGLPSDRFSAERTGGSVSTLTIQRTQQEDSAVYLCASSLGASVETQYFGPGTRLLVL.

The chain employs TRBV6-6 and TRBJ2-3; TRBD2 agrees at 10 bases. In germline, CDR1 is MNHNY, CDR2 SVGAGI (reference sequence). V trimming: 6 bases; J trimming: 9 bases; junction bases outside the gene matches: 3. The CDR3 is 12 residues long. The CDR3: CASSPSGRTQYF. In DNA, the CDR3 is TGTGCCAGCAGCCCTAGCGGGAGAACGCAGTATTTT.

The rearrangement uses TRBV23-1 and TRBJ1-1; TRBD1 is a possible D gene (5 bases). TRBV23-1 is identified as an open reading frame with a role that is uncertain. V lost 0 bases and J 1 base, leaving 15 bases between the germline ends. This CDR3 is 17 amino acids long. The CDR3 DNA reads as TGCGCCAGCAGTCAATCGGGGCAGGGCGTATCGAACACTGAAGCTTTCTTT. Residues: CASSQSGQGVSNTEAFF.

The chain uses TRBV27 and TRBJ2-3; 7 nucleotides match TRBD1. Germline assignment: CDR1 MNHEY and CDR2 SMNVEV (reference sequence). J gave up 4 bases and V 6 bases, and 10 bases lay outside the gene matches. This CDR3 spans 15 amino acids. The DNA of the CDR3 is TGTGCCAGCAGAAACAGGGGCCCCAGCGCAGATACGCAGTATTTT. Its translation: CASRNRGPSADTQYF.

The chain has TRBV29-1 and TRBJ2-1; D is possibly TRBD1 (5 bases). V gave up 4 bases and J gave up 6 bases, with 13 bases separating them. There are 13 residues in the CDR3. Germline CDR1 is SQVTM and CDR2 is ANQGSEA. The CDR3 DNA is TGCAGCGTTGGACAGCTCCTCGGCAATGAGCAGTTCTTC. This gives the protein CSVGQLLGNEQFF.

The V gene is TRBV4-1, the J gene TRBJ2-3, with TRBD2 matching 11 bases. Germline trimming cut 3 bases from V and 6 bases from J; bases unmatched to any gene: 8. The CDR3 contains 16 residues. Per the germline V gene, CDR1 is MGHRA and CDR2 is YSYEKL. Here the CDR3 reads CASSHTGTSGWDTQYF. In nucleotides, the CDR3 is TGCGCCAGCAGCCACACCGGGACTAGCGGATGGGATACGCAGTATTTT.

This rearrangement joins TRBV11-2 to TRBJ2-1; D unresolved. This CDR3 region has 12 residues. The germline V and J ends were trimmed by 6 bases and 7 bases, with 10 bases remaining between them. Germline values: CDR1 SGHAT, CDR2 FQNNGV. This CDR3 reads CASRRVENEQFF. CDR3 bases: TGTGCCAGCAGGCGCGTAGAGAATGAGCAGTTCTTC. Full variable domain (outside the CDR3, taken from reference TRBV11-2 and TRBJ2-1): EAGVAQSPRYKIIEKRQSVAFWCNPISGHATLYWYQQILGQGPKLLIQFQNNGVVDDSQLPKDRFSAERLKGVDSTLKIQPAKLEDSAVYLCASRRVENEQFFGPGTRLTVL.

The chain uses TRBV19 and TRBJ1-1; 7 bases match TRBD1. The CDR3 totals 14 residues. V lost 7 bases, J lost 1 base, and 6 bases stayed unmatched. Germline CDR1 reads LNHDA; CDR2 reads SQIVND (reference sequence). CDR3 sequence reads: CASNQDRKNTEAFF. The DNA of the CDR3 is TGTGCCAGTAACCAGGACAGGAAGAACACTGAAGCTTTCTTT.

V is TRBV7-6 and J is TRBJ1-3; maybe TRBD1 (6 bases). V lost 5 bases to trimming and J lost 4 bases, with 18 bases between them. There are 16 residues in the CDR3. The V gene's germline CDR1 is SGHVS and CDR2 FNYEAQ. The CDR3 loop reads CASSQTGQGLGNTIYF. CDR3 in DNA: TGTGCCAGCAGCCAAACAGGTCAGGGGCTCGGAAACACCATATATTTT.

V usage is TRBV19 and J usage is TRBJ1-2; D remains ambiguous. The V end was cut by 5 bases, the J end by 1 base, with 14 bases between. This CDR3 region has 15 residues. The germline V gene has CDR1 LNHDA and CDR2 SQIVND (reference sequence). This CDR3 reads CASSFESTFNYGYTF. CDR3 bases: TGTGCCAGTAGTTTTGAGTCAACCTTTAACTATGGCTACACCTTC. The full variable domain, completed using reference TRBV19 and TRBJ1-2, is DGGITQSPKYLFRKEGQNVTLSCEQNLNHDAMYWYRQDPGQGLRLIYYSQIVNDFQKGDIAEGYSVSREKKESFPLTVTSAQKNPTAFYLCASSFESTFNYGYTFGSGTRLTVV.

The chain combines TRBV7-9 with TRBJ2-7; tentative D call: TRBD2 (6 bases). V lost 1 base and J lost 5, with 18 bases in between. Germline loops: CDR1 SEHNR, CDR2 FQNEAQ (reference sequence). This CDR3 is built from 16 residues. The CDR3 region has the DNA TGTGCCAGCAGCTTAGTTCTGCGGGGATGGTCTGACGAGCAGTACTTC. It yields the protein CASSLVLRGWSDEQYF.

V and J are TRBV5-1 and TRBJ2-7; 9 nucleotides align to TRBD2. Germline-derived CDR1 and CDR2 are SGHRS and YFSETQ. The CDR3 length is 15 residues. The V segment lost 7 bases and the J segment 5 bases; nucleotides outside the gene matches: 13. Here the CDR3 reads CASCPFQAGGHEQYF. The CDR3 DNA sequence: TGCGCCAGCTGCCCTTTTCAAGCGGGAGGCCACGAGCAGTACTTC.

This chain uses TRBV19 with TRBJ2-7; 8 bases map to TRBD1. Germline loops: CDR1 LNHDA, CDR2 SQIVND (reference sequence). V was pared by 5 bases and J by 0 bases, with 12 bases of the junction left unmatched. CDR3 length: 17 amino acids. CDR3 in DNA: TGTGCCAGTAGTGCCGGGACAGGCTTTGCAAACTCCTACGAGCAGTACTTC. As protein: CASSAGTGFANSYEQYF. The full variable domain, rest sourced from reference TRBV19 and TRBJ2-7, is DGGITQSPKYLFRKEGQNVTLSCEQNLNHDAMYWYRQDPGQGLRLIYYSQIVNDFQKGDIAEGYSVSREKKESFPLTVTSAQKNPTAFYLCASSAGTGFANSYEQYFGPGTRLTVT.